This T cell receptor beta chain appears in the sequencing data of a study of cytotoxic CD8 clonotypes in ibrutinib-treated CLL. Sequencing used immunoSEQ multiplex PCR; TCRdb keeps in-frame clones, though not all of them. The profile shows around 60,000 clones, approximately 62% of them singletons. By proportion, this clone is medium-sized. Library input was roughly 1.9 micrograms of DNA from cryopreserved PBMCs. The CDR3 runs to 14 residues. Trimming removed 10 bases at V and 2 bases at J, with 18 bases between. The germline V gene encodes CDR1 MDHEN and CDR2 SYDVKM. V is TRBV28 and J is TRBJ2-7, with D possibly called TRBD1 or TRBD2 (6 bases each). The material sequenced was PBMCs, taken after 12 months of ibrutinib treatment. This TCR was sampled from a human donor with chronic lymphocytic leukemia. The DNA of the CDR3 is TGTGCCACTTACCGTGAGGGGGGTCCCTACGAGCAGTACTTC. It codes for CATYREGGPYEQYF.